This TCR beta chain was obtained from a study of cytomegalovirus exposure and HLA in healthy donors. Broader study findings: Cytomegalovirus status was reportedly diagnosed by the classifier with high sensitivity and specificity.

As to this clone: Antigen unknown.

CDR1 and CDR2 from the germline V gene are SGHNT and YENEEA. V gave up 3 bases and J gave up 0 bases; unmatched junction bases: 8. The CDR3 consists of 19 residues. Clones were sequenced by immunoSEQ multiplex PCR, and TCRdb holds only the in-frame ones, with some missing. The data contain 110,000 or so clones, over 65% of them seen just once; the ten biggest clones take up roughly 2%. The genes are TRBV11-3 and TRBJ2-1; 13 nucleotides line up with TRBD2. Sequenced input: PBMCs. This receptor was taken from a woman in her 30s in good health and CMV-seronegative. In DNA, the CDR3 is TGTGCCAGCAGCTTCGGGACTAGCGGGGCCAGGAGCTCCTACAATGAGCAGTTCTTC. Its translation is CASSFGTSGARSSYNEQFF.